This T cell receptor (beta chain) was documented in a study of blood T cell repertoires in COVID-19. At the level of the study: Specimens from acute and convalescent COVID-19 originated in the United States, Italy and Spain. The cDNA or gDNA used as material had been derived from T cells, B-cell-depleted T cells, or PBMCs.

The CDR3 has 12 residues. The V gene's germline CDR1 is SGHTA and CDR2 FQGNSA. V lost 5 bases to trimming and J lost 13 bases, with 15 bases between them. Per the study methods: Amplifying reference gene primers gave estimates of nucleated cell counts. The data were produced by immunoSEQ multiplex PCR, yet TCRdb's version contains in-frame clones alone and is incomplete. The V and J calls and clone size come from that table; D and trimming were worked out from the DNA. Of 300,000 or so clones listed, approximately 89% are singletons. The TCR comes from a woman aged 50 to 60 who had recovered from COVID-19. Sample: peripheral blood. The chain has TRBV7-2 and TRBJ2-1; maybe TRBD2 (7 bases). The chain's CDR3 is CASSGGGGTQFF. The DNA of the CDR3 is TGTGCCAGCAGCGGGGGGGGCGGGACACAGTTCTTC.